The T cell receptor (beta chain) under discussion was sequenced for a study of blood T cell repertoires in COVID-19. V lost 1 base to trimming and J lost 6 bases, with 14 bases between them. This CDR3 contains 14 residues. Germline values: CDR1 SGDLS, CDR2 YYNGEE. The repertoire was sequenced with immunoSEQ multiplex PCR; TCRdb's copy has only in-frame clones and lacks some. There are roughly 47,000 clones in the sample; more than 65% occur only once, and roughly 4.6% lies in the top ten. The sample holds a few counts of this clone. The gene calls are TRBV9 and TRBJ2-7; D might be TRBD2 (5 bases). This sequence was found in a woman aged 70-85 years with acute or convalescent COVID-19. The sequenced sample was peripheral blood. CDR3 DNA: TGTGCCAGCAGCGTAATCGTGGGAGACGGCGAGCAGTACTTC. This sequence encodes CASSVIVGDGEQYF.